The next 30 T cell receptor beta chains were all read from a single sample in a study of Tregs in tolerant kidney transplant recipients. Mixed chimerism was transient after nonmyeloablative marrow transplants from related graft donors. The data were produced by immunoSEQ multiplex PCR, yet TCRdb's version contains in-frame clones alone and is incomplete. This sample yields about 21,000 clones, of which more than 65% are seen a single time; about 26% belongs to the top ten. The sample consisted of CD8+ T cells from blood (PBMCs), taken 6 months after the transplant. The receptors stem from a human patient who received a combined kidney and bone marrow transplant. Some T cells may possibly be graft donor cells.

V is TRBV7-3 and J is TRBJ1-2, with D possibly TRBD1 on 6 matching bases. Looked up from germline, CDR1 is SGHTA and CDR2 is FQGTGA. V was trimmed by 2 bases and J by 4 bases, leaving 11 bases between them. The CDR3 length is 14 residues. The CDR3 sequence is CASSLDQGSYGYTF. CDR3 coding DNA: TGTGCCAGCAGCTTAGACCAGGGGTCCTATGGCTACACCTTC.

The chain links TRBV11-3 to TRBJ2-5; D possibly corresponds to TRBD1 (6 bases). The germline V gene has CDR1 SGHNT and CDR2 YENEEA. V was shortened by 4 bases and J by 1 base, with 10 bases between the two germline ends. CDR3 length equals 14 residues. The CDR3 nucleotides read TGTGCCAGCAGCTCAGGGGATTCCCAAGAGACCCAGTACTTC. This sequence encodes CASSSGDSQETQYF.

This CDR3 reads CASSRDSLTHNEQFF. The CDR3 coding sequence is TGTGCCAGCAGCCGGGACTCGCTCACCCACAATGAGCAGTTCTTC. The chain couples TRBV2 to TRBJ2-1; D is possibly TRBD2 (6 bases). Looked up from germline, CDR1 is SNHLY and CDR2 is FYNNEI. Trimming shortened V by 6 bases and J by 5 bases, and 17 bases separated the two germline ends. This CDR3 is 15 amino acids long. Combining the CDR3 with reference TRBV2 and TRBJ2-1 gives the whole variable domain EPEVTQTPSHQVTQMGQEVILRCVPISNHLYFYWYRQILGQKVEFLVSFYNNEISEKSEIFDDQFSVERPDGSNFTLKIRSTKLEDSAMYFCASSRDSLTHNEQFFGPGTRLTVL.

This chain links TRBV4-1 with TRBJ1-2, with 9 bases fitting TRBD1. V was clipped by 0 bases and J by 2 bases; unmatched bases: 1. The germline CDR1 and CDR2 sequences are MGHRA and YSYEKL. The CDR3 runs 15 residues. CDR3 bases: TGCGCCAGCAGCCAAGAGACAGGGGGAAACTATGGCTACACCTTC. Protein product: CASSQETGGNYGYTF.

The count of this clone is one. The rearrangement uses TRBV27 and TRBJ1-2, with D possibly matching TRBD1 (5 bases). Trimming cost V 4 bases and J 8 bases, with 20 bases left between them. This CDR3 is 15 amino acids long. Germline V CDR1 and CDR2: MNHEY, SMNVEV (reference sequence). CDR3 loop: CASSSVLGRGRGYTF. As DNA, the CDR3 is TGTGCCAGCAGTTCCGTACTGGGACGGGGGAGAGGCTACACCTTC.

This chain links TRBV4-1 with TRBJ2-1; 11 bases map to TRBD2. The V gene end was trimmed by 0 bases and the J gene end by 7 bases; junction bases not matched to a gene: 5. CDR1 MGHRA and CDR2 YSYEKL come from the germline V gene. This CDR3 is built from 16 residues. CDR3 residues: CASSQDFPSGRNEQFF. Written as DNA, the CDR3 is TGCGCCAGCAGCCAAGATTTCCCTAGCGGGAGGAATGAGCAGTTCTTC.

V gene TRBV5-1 combines with J gene TRBJ2-5; 14 bases line up with TRBD2. This CDR3 has 16 amino acids. Germline V lookup: CDR1 SGHRS, CDR2 YFSETQ. Losses at the gene ends were 3 bases for V and 5 bases for J; bases not matched to a gene: 6. The CDR3 sequence is CASSYGTSGGMETQYF. The CDR3 DNA sequence: TGCGCCAGCAGCTATGGGACTAGCGGGGGAATGGAGACCCAGTACTTC.

The chain carries TRBV4-3 and TRBJ2-7; D may be TRBD2 (7 bases). The CDR3 has 15 residues. Germline V lookup: CDR1 LGHNA, CDR2 YSLEER. V lost 3 bases and J 5 bases, leaving 17 bases between the germline ends. The CDR3 DNA sequence: TGCGCCAGCAGCCATGCCGCGGGGGCAATCGACGAGCAGTACTTC. Amino acid sequence: CASSHAAGAIDEQYF.

CDR3 loop: CASSLGQGSDGYTF. The CDR3 coding sequence is TGTGCCAGCAGCCTGGGACAGGGATCGGATGGCTACACCTTC. The chain combines TRBV7-9 with TRBJ1-2; 9 nucleotides agree with TRBD1. The CDR3 consists of 14 residues. V was clipped by 5 bases and J by 6 bases; unmatched bases: 7. The germline CDR1 and CDR2 sequences are SEHNR and FQNEAQ (reference sequence).

This rearrangement joins TRBV18 to TRBJ1-1; D might be TRBD1 (6 bases). Germline assignment: CDR1 KGHSH and CDR2 LQKENI. The CDR3 loop spans 16 amino acids. Trimming cost V 1 base and J 2 bases, with 14 bases left between them. The CDR3 nucleotides read TGTGCCAGCTCACCACAGGTTACAGGGCGAAACACTGAAGCTTTCTTT. It specifies CASSPQVTGRNTEAFF.

This chain uses TRBV29-1 with TRBJ2-1, with 7 bases matching TRBD2. Trimming removed 6 bases from V and 8 bases from J; junction bases left unmatched: 10. Looked up from germline, CDR1 is SQVTM and CDR2 is ANQGSEA. The CDR3 spans 13 residues. CDR3 DNA sequence: TGCAGCGTGGATGGGAGGGCCAGGGATGAGCAGTTCTTC. Translating gives CSVDGRARDEQFF.

The chain employs TRBV4-1 and TRBJ1-1, with D tentatively TRBD1 (6 bases). Germline CDR1 is MGHRA and CDR2 is YSYEKL. This CDR3 has 15 amino acids. V was cut by 2 bases and J by 0 bases, with 10 bases left in between. The CDR3 loop reads CASSQMGAMNTEAFF. The DNA for the CDR3 is TGCGCCAGCAGCCAAATGGGGGCTATGAACACTGAAGCTTTCTTT.

The chain employs TRBV27 and TRBJ2-1, with 9 bases matching TRBD1. Germline CDR1 and CDR2: MNHEY and SMNVEV (reference sequence). V lost 2 bases and J lost 4; bases outside the gene matches: 0. This CDR3 comprises 14 residues. CDR3 residues: CASSLGTGYNEQFF. The DNA for the CDR3 is TGTGCCAGCAGTTTAGGGACAGGGTACAATGAGCAGTTCTTC.

This chain joins TRBV13 and TRBJ2-5; D uncertain. V lost 5 bases and J lost 3, with 10 bases in between. The length of the CDR3 is 13 residues. CDR1 is PRHDT, CDR2 FYEKMQ, per germline (reference sequence). Here the CDR3 DNA reads TGTGCCAGCAGCCCCCGGGTCAAAGAGACCCAGTACTTC. Its translation is CASSPRVKETQYF.

The chain recombines TRBV14 with TRBJ2-1; 7 nucleotides line up with TRBD2. Germline V CDR1 and CDR2: SGHDN, FVKESK. The V segment lost 4 bases and the J segment 11 bases; nucleotides outside the gene matches: 5. The CDR3 runs 12 residues. This chain's CDR3 is CASSPRTRKQFF. The CDR3 DNA reads as TGTGCCAGCAGCCCCAGGACTAGAAAGCAGTTCTTC.

This clone was seen a few times. The rearrangement links TRBV11-2 to TRBJ2-1, with 8 bases lining up with TRBD2. The CDR3 covers 16 residues. Per the germline V gene, CDR1 is SGHAT and CDR2 is FQNNGV. Trimming took 4 bases from V and 4 from J; bases not matched to a gene: 9. CDR3 loop: CASSSVTSGYYNEQFF. The CDR3 DNA reads as TGTGCCAGCAGCTCAGTAACTAGCGGATATTACAATGAGCAGTTCTTC.

J is TRBJ1-3 and V is TRBV6-1, with D uncertain. The germline CDR1 and CDR2 sequences are MNHNS and SASEGT. V lost 7 bases, J lost 8 bases, and 6 bases lay in between. The CDR3 has 10 residues. The CDR3 DNA is TGTGCCAGCACGTCGGACACCATATATTTT. Its protein is CASTSDTIYF.

The V call is TRBV10-3, the J call TRBJ2-3; no definite D call. Germline CDR1 reads ENHRY; CDR2 reads SYGVKD. The CDR3 contains 14 residues. V was pared by 3 bases and J by 0 bases, with 7 bases between. In DNA, the CDR3 is TGTGCCATCAGTGACAGATCTAGCACAGATACGCAGTATTTT. Translated, it gives CAISDRSSTDTQYF.

The J gene is TRBJ2-7, the V gene TRBV7-2, with 9 bases matching TRBD1. Germline V CDR1 and CDR2: SGHTA, FQGNSA. The CDR3 runs to 14 residues. The junction had 6 bases not matched to a gene; V was cut back by 3 bases and J by 6 bases. In DNA, the CDR3 is TGTGCCAGCAGCTTCGGACAGGGGAAGGTCGAGCAGTACTTC. Its translation is CASSFGQGKVEQYF.

The CDR3 region is CASSYSGVHTGELFF. CDR3 DNA: TGTGCCAGCAGTTACTCAGGGGTGCACACCGGGGAGCTGTTTTTT. V is TRBV6-6 and J is TRBJ2-2; maybe TRBD1 (5 bases). Trimming took 0 bases from V and 3 from J, leaving 8 bases between them. The CDR3 is 15 amino acids. CDR1 is MNHNY, CDR2 SVGAGI, per germline (reference sequence).

CDR3 loop: CASSSLGIVGDTQYF. CDR3 sequence (DNA): TGTGCCAGCAGCTCTCTCGGGATAGTTGGAGATACGCAGTATTTT. The rearrangement uses TRBV7-8 and TRBJ2-3, with D possibly being TRBD2 (5 bases). Germline CDR1 reads SGHVS; CDR2 reads FQNEAQ. CDR3 length: 15 amino acids. V shed 4 bases and J shed 5 bases, with 16 bases lying between them.

This chain uses TRBV19 with TRBJ2-4, with a tentative D call TRBD1 (5 bases). Per the germline V gene, CDR1 is LNHDA and CDR2 is SQIVND (reference sequence). This CDR3 region has 15 residues. The V gene lost 0 bases and the J gene lost 6 bases, with 12 bases spanning the gap. This CDR3 reads CASSIEDSFINIQYF. CDR3 nucleotides: TGTGCCAGTAGTATAGAAGACAGCTTCATAAACATTCAGTACTTC.

The V call is TRBV5-1, the J call TRBJ1-1; TRBD1 agrees at 8 bases. The length of the CDR3 is 15 residues. The J segment lost 1 base and the V segment lost 4 bases, leaving 6 bases of the junction unmatched. The germline CDR1 and CDR2 sequences are SGHRS and YFSETQ. CDR3: CASSVYDRGNTEAFF. CDR3 nucleotide sequence: TGCGCCAGCAGCGTGTACGACAGGGGGAACACTGAAGCTTTCTTT.

The chain has TRBV7-6 and TRBJ2-1; tentative D call: TRBD1 (6 bases). CDR1 and CDR2 (germline): SGHVS, FNYEAQ. Deletions cut 7 bases from V and 4 bases from J, with 20 bases between. The CDR3 has 16 amino acids. CDR3 sequence reads: CASTDSMQGGYNEQFF. The DNA of the CDR3 is TGTGCCAGCACCGACTCCATGCAAGGGGGATACAATGAGCAGTTCTTC.

This sequence joins TRBV27 and TRBJ2-5, with 8 nucleotides matching TRBD2. The CDR3 extends over 16 amino acids. Germline V gene sequence: CDR1 MNHEY, CDR2 SMNVEV (reference sequence). V lost 0 bases, J lost 5 bases, and 8 bases stayed unmatched. The CDR3 DNA reads as TGTGCCAGCAGTTTATCGTTACGGGGGGGCGGGGAGACCCAGTACTTC. Translation: CASSLSLRGGGETQYF.

The J gene is TRBJ2-7, the V gene TRBV4-3; the match to TRBD1 covers 9 bases. Trimming at V came to 4 bases and at J to 0 bases, leaving 4 bases not matched to a gene. The CDR3 has 15 amino acids. Germline values: CDR1 LGHNA, CDR2 YSLEER. CDR3 nucleotide sequence: TGCGCCAGCAGCCCAGGGACAGGGAGCTCCTACGAGCAGTACTTC. Encoded protein: CASSPGTGSSYEQYF.

On this clone: One end of the junction does not line up with germline, which may come from a read error. CDR3 bases: TGTGCCATCAGCTTGGCCCCCCGTAGCGGGGCTAGCACAGATACGCAGTATTTT. The encoded protein is CAISLAPRSGASTDTQYF. This chain uses TRBV5-4 with TRBJ2-3; TRBD2 matches 8 bases. Germline V gene sequence: CDR1 SGHNT, CDR2 YYREEE (reference sequence). The CDR3 contains 18 residues.

This clone appeared a single time. The CDR3 coding sequence is TGCGCCAGCAGCCAAGGGGCCCTGGGCGGGGAGCTGTTTTTT. Its protein is CASSQGALGGELFF. The rearrangement uses TRBV4-1 and TRBJ2-2; D gene uncertain. V lost 1 base and J 7 bases, leaving 10 bases between the germline ends. This CDR3 region has 14 residues. CDR1 MGHRA and CDR2 YSYEKL come from the germline V gene.

This rearrangement joins TRBV7-3 to TRBJ2-3; 8 bases fit TRBD2. V trimming: 9 bases; J trimming: 3 bases; junction bases outside the gene matches: 14. The germline CDR1 and CDR2 sequences are SGHTA and FQGTGA. The CDR3 sequence is 16 residues long. The CDR3 coding sequence is TGTGCCAGTCCTCAAGGCCGACTAGCGCCAACAGATACGCAGTATTTT. Its protein product is CASPQGRLAPTDTQYF.

The V and J genes are TRBV29-1 and TRBJ1-5, with a possible D match to TRBD1 (5 bases). The CDR3 contains 13 residues. V shed 5 bases and J shed 2 bases, with 10 bases lying between them. Germline values: CDR1 SQVTM, CDR2 ANQGSEA. CDR3 DNA sequence: TGCAGCGTTCAGGGTTTTGGCAATCAGCCCCAGCATTTT. Protein product: CSVQGFGNQPQHF.